The TCR beta chain under discussion was sequenced for a study of T cells in Graves' hyperthyroidism and ophthalmopathy. The overall study: Peripheral blood was drawn at first diagnosis, prior to all treatment.

This clonotype was recorded many times. Its antigen is undetermined. Each ophthalmopathy patient scored at least 3 on the Clinical Activity Score and at least 4 on NOSPECS grade, with duration under 3 months. It was RNA transcripts that yielded the amplified TCR beta CDR3 regions. The HTBI primer set served for first-round RT-PCR of the TCR CDR3. In TCRdb, the multiplex PCR reads were re-called with MiXCR into one record per CDR3 protein. The sample contains 500,000 to 650,000 distinct CDR3 sequences, 17% of which appear only once. Study-wide results and caveats: In the blood, most expanded thyroid clonotypes above 0.001 appeared as well.

The CDR3 loop spans 13 amino acids. V shed 8 bases and J 7 bases; nucleotides not matched to a gene: 8. The V gene's germline CDR1 is SQVTM and CDR2 ANQGSEA. This receptor was identified in a woman aged 18-29 years with Graves' ophthalmopathy. The chain combines TRBV29-1 with TRBJ2-1; 10 nucleotides agree with TRBD1. Sequencing was done on a sample of blood. The CDR3 loop reads CSFRQGAWNEQFF. In nucleotides, the CDR3 is TGCAGCTTCCGACAGGGGGCATGGAATGAGCAGTTCTTC.